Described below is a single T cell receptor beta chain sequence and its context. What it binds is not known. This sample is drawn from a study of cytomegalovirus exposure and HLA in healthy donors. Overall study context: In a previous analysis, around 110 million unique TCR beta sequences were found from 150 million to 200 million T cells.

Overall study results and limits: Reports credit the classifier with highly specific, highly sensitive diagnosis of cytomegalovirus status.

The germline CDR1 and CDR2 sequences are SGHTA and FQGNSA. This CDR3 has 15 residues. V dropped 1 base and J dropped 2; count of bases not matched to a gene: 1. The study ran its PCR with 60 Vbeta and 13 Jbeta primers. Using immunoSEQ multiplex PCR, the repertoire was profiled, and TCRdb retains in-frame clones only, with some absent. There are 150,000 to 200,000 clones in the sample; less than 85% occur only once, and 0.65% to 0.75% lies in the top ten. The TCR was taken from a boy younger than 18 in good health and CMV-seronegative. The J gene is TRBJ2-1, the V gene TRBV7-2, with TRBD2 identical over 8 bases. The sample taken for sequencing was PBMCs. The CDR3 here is CASSLVGGAYNEQFF. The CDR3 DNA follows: TGTGCCAGCAGCTTAGTCGGGGGGGCCTACAATGAGCAGTTCTTC.